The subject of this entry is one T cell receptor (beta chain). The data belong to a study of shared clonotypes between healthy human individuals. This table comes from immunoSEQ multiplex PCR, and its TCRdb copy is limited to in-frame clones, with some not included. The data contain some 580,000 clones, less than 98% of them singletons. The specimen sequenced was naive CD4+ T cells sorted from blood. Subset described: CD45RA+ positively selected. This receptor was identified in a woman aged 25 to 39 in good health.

This CDR3 is CSVVQNANTGELFF. The CDR3 bases are TGCAGCGTCGTTCAAAACGCGAACACCGGGGAGCTGTTTTTT. J is TRBJ2-2 and V is TRBV29-1; the D is unclear. The CDR3 spans 14 residues. The germline V gene has CDR1 SQVTM and CDR2 ANQGSEA. Trimming removed 6 bases from V and 0 bases from J, with 11 bases in between.